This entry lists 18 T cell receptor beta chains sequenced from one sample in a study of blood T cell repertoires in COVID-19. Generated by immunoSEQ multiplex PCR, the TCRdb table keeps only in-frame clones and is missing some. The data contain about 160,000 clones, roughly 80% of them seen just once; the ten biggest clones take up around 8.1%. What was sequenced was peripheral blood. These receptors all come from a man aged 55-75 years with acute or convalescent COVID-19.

CDR3 sequence reads: CASRVSSGNTIYF. For the CDR3, the DNA is TGTGCCAGCAGGGTGAGCTCTGGAAACACCATATATTTT. This chain joins TRBV6-5 and TRBJ1-3; D remains ambiguous. V lost 6 bases, J lost 0 bases, and 6 bases lay in between. The CDR3 has 13 amino acids. In germline, CDR1 is MNHEY, CDR2 SVGAGI.

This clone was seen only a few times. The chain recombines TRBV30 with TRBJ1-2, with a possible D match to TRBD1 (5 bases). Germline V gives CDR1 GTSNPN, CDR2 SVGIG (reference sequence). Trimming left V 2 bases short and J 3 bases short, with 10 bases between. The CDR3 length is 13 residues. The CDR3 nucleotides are TGTGCCTGGAGTACCAAGGGGTACTATGGCTACACCTTC. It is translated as CAWSTKGYYGYTF.

DNA of the CDR3: TGTGCCAGCAGCCAAGGTCCGGGTTCGATATCCTACAATGAGCAGTTCTTC. It is translated as CASSQGPGSISYNEQFF. The chain couples TRBV4-2 to TRBJ2-1; D not resolved. V gave up 1 base and J gave up 1 base, with 14 bases separating them. There are 17 residues in the CDR3. Germline CDR1 is LGHNA and CDR2 is YNFKEQ.

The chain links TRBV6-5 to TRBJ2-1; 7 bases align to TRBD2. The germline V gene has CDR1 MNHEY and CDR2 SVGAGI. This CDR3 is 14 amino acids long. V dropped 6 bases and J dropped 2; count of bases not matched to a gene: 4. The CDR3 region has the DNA TGTGCCAGCAGAGGACTAGACCCCTACAATGAGCAGTTCTTC. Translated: CASRGLDPYNEQFF.

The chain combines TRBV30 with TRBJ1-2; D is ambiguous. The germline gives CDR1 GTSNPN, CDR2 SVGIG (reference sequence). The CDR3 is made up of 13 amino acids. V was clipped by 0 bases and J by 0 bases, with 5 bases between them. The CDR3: CAWSVGANYGYTF. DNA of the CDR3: TGTGCCTGGAGTGTGGGAGCTAACTATGGCTACACCTTC.

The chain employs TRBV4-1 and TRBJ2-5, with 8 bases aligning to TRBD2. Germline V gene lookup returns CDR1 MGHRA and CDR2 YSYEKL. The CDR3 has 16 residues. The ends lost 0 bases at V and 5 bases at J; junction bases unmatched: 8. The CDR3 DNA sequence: TGCGCCAGCAGCCAAGATCGGGGGGGGGCTCGGGAGACCCAGTACTTC. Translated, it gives CASSQDRGGARETQYF.

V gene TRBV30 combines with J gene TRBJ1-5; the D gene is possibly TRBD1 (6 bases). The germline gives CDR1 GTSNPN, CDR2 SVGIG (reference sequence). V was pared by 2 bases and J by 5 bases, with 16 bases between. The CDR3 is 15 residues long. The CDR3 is CAWSPNRVLDQPQHF. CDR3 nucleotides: TGTGCCTGGAGTCCCAACAGGGTTTTGGATCAGCCCCAGCATTTT.

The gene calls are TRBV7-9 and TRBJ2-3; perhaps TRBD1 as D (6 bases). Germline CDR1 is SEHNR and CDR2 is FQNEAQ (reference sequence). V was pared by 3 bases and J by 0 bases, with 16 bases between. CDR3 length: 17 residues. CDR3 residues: CASSFWQGNPSTDTQYF. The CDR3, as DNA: TGTGCCAGCAGCTTTTGGCAGGGGAACCCTAGCACAGATACGCAGTATTTT.

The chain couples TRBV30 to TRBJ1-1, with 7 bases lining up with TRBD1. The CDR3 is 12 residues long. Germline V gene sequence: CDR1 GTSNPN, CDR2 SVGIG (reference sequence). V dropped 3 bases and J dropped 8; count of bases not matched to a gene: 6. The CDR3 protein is CAWSNLGQEAFF. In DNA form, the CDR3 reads TGTGCCTGGAGCAATCTGGGACAGGAAGCTTTCTTT.

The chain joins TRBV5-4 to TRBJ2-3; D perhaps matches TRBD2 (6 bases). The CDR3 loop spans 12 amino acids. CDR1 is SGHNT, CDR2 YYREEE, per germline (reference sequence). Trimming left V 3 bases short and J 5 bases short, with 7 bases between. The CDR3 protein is CASSWGEDTQYF. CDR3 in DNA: TGTGCCAGCAGCTGGGGGGAAGATACGCAGTATTTT.

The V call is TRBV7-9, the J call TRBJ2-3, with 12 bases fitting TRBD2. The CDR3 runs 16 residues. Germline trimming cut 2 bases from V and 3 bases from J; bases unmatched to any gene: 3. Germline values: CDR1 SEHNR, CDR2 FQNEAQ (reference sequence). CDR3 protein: CASSLTSGGSTDTQYF. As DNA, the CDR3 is TGTGCCAGCAGCTTAACTAGCGGGGGGTCAACAGATACGCAGTATTTT.

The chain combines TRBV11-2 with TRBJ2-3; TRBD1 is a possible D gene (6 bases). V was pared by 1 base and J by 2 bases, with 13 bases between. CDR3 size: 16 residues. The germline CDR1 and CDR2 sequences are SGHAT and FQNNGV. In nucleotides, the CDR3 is TGTGCCAGCAGCTTAGGGGCGTGGGGGCCCACAGATACGCAGTATTTT. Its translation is CASSLGAWGPTDTQYF.

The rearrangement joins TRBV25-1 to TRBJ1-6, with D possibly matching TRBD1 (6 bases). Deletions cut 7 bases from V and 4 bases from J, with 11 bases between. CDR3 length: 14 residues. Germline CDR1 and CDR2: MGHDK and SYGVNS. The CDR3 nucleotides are TGTGCCAGCATAGGGACAAGGTATAATTCACCCCTCCACTTT. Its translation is CASIGTRYNSPLHF. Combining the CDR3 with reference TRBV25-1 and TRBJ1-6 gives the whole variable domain EADIYQTPRYLVIGTGKKITLECSQTMGHDKMYWYQQDPGMELHLIHYSYGVNSTEKGDLSSESTVSRIRTEHFPLTLESARPSHTSQYLCASIGTRYNSPLHFGNGTRLTVT.

The CDR3 loop is CASSRQGDYGYTF. CDR3 DNA sequence: TGTGCCAGCAGCCGACAGGGGGACTATGGCTACACCTTC. The rearrangement joins TRBV3-1 (or the pseudogene TRBV3-2) to TRBJ1-2, with 9 bases identical to TRBD1. In germline, CDR1 is LGHDT, CDR2 YNNKEL (reference sequence). The CDR3 loop spans 13 amino acids. V lost 4 bases, J lost 3 bases, and 0 bases stayed unmatched.

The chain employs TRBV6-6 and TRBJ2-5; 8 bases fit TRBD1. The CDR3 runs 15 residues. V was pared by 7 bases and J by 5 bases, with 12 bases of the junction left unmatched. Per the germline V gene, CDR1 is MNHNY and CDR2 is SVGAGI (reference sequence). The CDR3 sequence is CASTRDRIGLETQYF. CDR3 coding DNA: TGTGCCAGCACCAGGGACAGGATTGGCTTGGAGACCCAGTACTTC.

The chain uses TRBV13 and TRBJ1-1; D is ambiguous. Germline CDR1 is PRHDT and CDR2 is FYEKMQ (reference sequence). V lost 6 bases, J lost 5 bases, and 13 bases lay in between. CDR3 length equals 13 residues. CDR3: CASSGQSETEAFF. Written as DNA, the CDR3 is TGTGCCAGCAGTGGCCAGAGCGAAACTGAAGCTTTCTTT.

The CDR3 region is CASSPSGGYTDTQYF. CDR3 DNA sequence: TGTGCCAGCAGCCCAAGCGGGGGGTACACAGATACGCAGTATTTT. V gene TRBV2 combines with J gene TRBJ2-3, with 9 bases identical to TRBD2. CDR3 length: 15 residues. Per germline, CDR1 SNHLY and CDR2 FYNNEI. With V trimmed by 6 bases and J by 2 bases, 6 bases remained unmatched.

Written as DNA, the CDR3 is TGTGCCAGCAGCCAAGTGGGCGAAGCTTTCTTT. Its translation: CASSQVGEAFF. The genes are TRBV3-1 (or the pseudogene TRBV3-2) and TRBJ1-1; no firm D call. The CDR3 totals 11 residues. Germline V gene lookup returns CDR1 LGHDT and CDR2 YNNKEL (reference sequence). The V and J ends lost 1 base and 8 bases respectively, with 5 bases between them.